The rows below give T cell receptor beta chains drawn from one sample of a study of blood T cells in healthy people across ages. TCRdb ran MiXCR on the 5' RACE reads and lists one entry per CDR3 protein. The data show about 900,000 distinct CDR3 sequences, 60% to 80% seen once. The sample consisted of blood. The receptors were gathered from a young man in good health. Both conserved end residues are part of each CDR3. A D gene is named only where the DNA matches it firmly. The size entry is marked missing in some rows and otherwise reads once, few, many or a size class.

TRBV5-5,NA,few,TRBJ1-2,TGTGCCAGCACCCCATTTAGGCGGGAGAACAACTATGGCTACACCTTC,CASTPFRRENNYGYTF
TRBV7-2,NA,few,TRBJ2-4,TGTGCCAGCAGCTTAAGGGGTACTCGAGGAGGGGAGCAGTACTTC,CASSLRGTRGGEQYF
TRBV4-3,NA,NA,TRBJ2-5,TGCGCCAGCAGCCGCCTTAGGACGTACCAAGAGACCCAGTACTTC,CASSRLRTYQETQYF
TRBV14,NA,NA,TRBJ2-7,TGTGCCAGCAGCCACGGGGACACCTACGAGCAGTACTTC,CASSHGDTYEQYF
TRBV18,NA,NA,TRBJ1-2,TGTGCCAGCTCCCCCCAGGGTGTTCGTGGCTACACCTTC,CASSPQGVRGYTF
TRBV6-6,NA,NA,TRBJ2-7,TGTGCCAGCAGTTACTCAGGCTATGGAGTCTCCTACGAGCAGTACTTC,CASSYSGYGVSYEQYF
TRBV6-1,TRBD1,NA,TRBJ2-3,TGTGCCAGCAGTGAAATAGGGACAGGCACAGATACGCAGTATTTT,CASSEIGTGTDTQYF
TRBV29-1,TRBD1,once,TRBJ2-7,TGCAGCGTGCAACCGGGACAGGCCTCCTACGAGCAGTACTTC,CSVQPGQASYEQYF
TRBV7-6,NA,NA,TRBJ1-2,TGTGCCAGCAGCCAATGGGAGGCACTCAGTCCCTATGGCTACACCTTC,CASSQWEALSPYGYTF
TRBV20-1,TRBD1,NA,TRBJ2-7,TGCAGTGCTAGTCGCGCTCAGGGGGCAAGCTACGAGCAGTACTTC,CSASRAQGASYEQYF
TRBV25-1,NA,NA,TRBJ2-1,TGTGCCAGCAGTGGTAACAGGGACTCCTACAATGGGCAGTTCTTC,CASSGNRDSYNGQFF
TRBV10-3,TRBD2,NA,TRBJ2-7,TGTGCCATCGCGGGAGGGGACGACGAGCAGTACTTC,CAIAGGDDEQYF
TRBV7-3,NA,NA,TRBJ2-1,TGTGCCAGCAGCTTAGTCTTTGGTGGGAACAATGAGCAGTTCTTC,CASSLVFGGNNEQFF
TRBV7-2,NA,NA,TRBJ2-2,TGTGCCAGCAGCCGAACTCGGTTCGGGGAGCTGTTTTTT,CASSRTRFGELFF
TRBV27,NA,few,TRBJ2-5,TGTGCCAGCAGTTTCCGGACTGGCGAGACCCAGTACTTC,CASSFRTGETQYF
TRBV25-1,NA,NA,TRBJ2-7,TGTGCCAGCAGTGACCGGACGGAGCAGTACTTC,CASSDRTEQYF
TRBV6-4,NA,NA,TRBJ2-6,TGTGCCAGCGGGACAAACTCTGGGGCCAACGTCCTGACTTTC,CASGTNSGANVLTF
TRBV5-1,NA,NA,TRBJ2-1,TGCGCCAGCAGCTTGGCGGAGGGGGGTTACAATGAGCAGTTCTTC,CASSLAEGGYNEQFF
TRBV7-9,TRBD1,NA,TRBJ1-6,TGTGCCAGCAGCTTAGACAGGGGGCGAGGGAGCGCTGATTCACCCCTCCACTTT,CASSLDRGRGSADSPLHF
TRBV7-2,NA,NA,TRBJ2-3,TGTGCCAGCAGCTTAGCGCCCAACACAGATACGCAGTATTTT,CASSLAPNTDTQYF
TRBV10-3,NA,NA,TRBJ2-7,TGTGCCGTCAGTGGGCAGGAGAGTTCCTACGAGCAGTACTTC,CAVSGQESSYEQYF
TRBV28,NA,NA,TRBJ2-3,TGTGCCAGCAGTTTCGGGCAGGTCACAGATACGCAGTATTTT,CASSFGQVTDTQYF
TRBV9,TRBD1,NA,TRBJ1-2,TGTGCCAGCAGCGTAACCCAGGGGGCAGACTATGGCTACACCTTC,CASSVTQGADYGYTF
TRBV6-5,NA,few,TRBJ2-1,TGTGCCAGCAGTTACTCGGGGGACTACAATGAGCAGTTCTTC,CASSYSGDYNEQFF
TRBV20-1,TRBD2,NA,TRBJ2-4,TGCAGTGCCACCCTAGGACTAGCGGGGTACAATGAGCAGTACTTC,CSATLGLAGYNEQYF
TRBV9,TRBD1,once,TRBJ2-2,TGTGCCAGCAGCGTAGCGGGGGACAGGATCACCGGGGAGCTGTTTTTT,CASSVAGDRITGELFF
TRBV6-1,NA,NA,TRBJ2-6,TGTGCCAGCGCCGACAGCTTGACCTCTGGGGCCAACGTCCTGACTTTC,CASADSLTSGANVLTF
TRBV9,NA,NA,TRBJ1-4,TGTGCCAGTAGGGGCGATGGTGAAAAACTGTTTTTT,CASRGDGEKLFF
TRBV7-3,NA,NA,TRBJ2-5,TGTGCCAGCAGCTTAACGGGGGTCAGGGACGGGGAGACCCAGTACTTC,CASSLTGVRDGETQYF
TRBV29-1,TRBD1,few,TRBJ2-1,TGCAGCGTTCCGGGACAGGGCCACAATGAGCAGTTCTTC,CSVPGQGHNEQFF
TRBV3-1,NA,NA,TRBJ1-5,TGTGCCAGCAGCCAACAGGGGAATAGCGATCAGCCCCAGCATTTT,CASSQQGNSDQPQHF
TRBV6-5,TRBD2,NA,TRBJ2-3,TGTGCCAGCATCGCCAGGAGTAGCGGGGGGCTAGATACGCAGTATTTT,CASIARSSGGLDTQYF
TRBV9,NA,NA,TRBJ2-5,TGTGCCAGCAGCGGGTACAGGAACGATGAGCAGTACTTC,CASSGYRNDEQYF
TRBV12-3/TRBV12-4,NA,few,TRBJ2-3,TGTGCCAGCAGTTTAACGGGGACGGCTGCAGATACGCAGTATTTT,CASSLTGTAADTQYF
TRBV5-1,NA,NA,TRBJ2-5,TGCGCCAGCAGCGCCGGCAGGCCGCGAGAGACCCAGTACTTC,CASSAGRPRETQYF
TRBV4-2,TRBD1,many,TRBJ1-6,TGTGCCAGCAGCTTCCGGGACAGGGAAGGGTCACCCCTCCACTTT,CASSFRDREGSPLHF
TRBV29-1,TRBD2,once,TRBJ2-7,TGCAGCGTTGAAACACGGGGGGTGGGCGACTACGAGCAGTACTTC,CSVETRGVGDYEQYF
TRBV20-1,TRBD1,NA,TRBJ1-6,TGCAGTGCCCGGGGACAGGTGAATTCACCCCTCCACTTT,CSARGQVNSPLHF
TRBV19,TRBD1,NA,TRBJ2-7,TGTGCCAGTAGTCCGAGGACAGGGAACAAGCAGTACTTC,CASSPRTGNKQYF
TRBV5-1,NA,NA,TRBJ1-1,TGCGCCAGCAGCTTGGCTGGGGGTCTCACTGAAGCTTTCTTT,CASSLAGGLTEAFF
TRBV6-5,TRBD1,NA,TRBJ2-3,TGTGCCAGCAGTCCGACAGGGGTTAGCACAGATACGCAGTATTTT,CASSPTGVSTDTQYF
TRBV20-1,TRBD2,once,TRBJ2-5,TGCAGTGCTAGACTAGCGGGGTTACAAGAGACCCAGTACTTC,CSARLAGLQETQYF
TRBV29-1,NA,many,TRBJ1-4,TGCAGCGTCGGTGGAGGGTCCGGCGGTGAAAAACTGTTTTTT,CSVGGGSGGEKLFF
TRBV29-1,TRBD1,NA,TRBJ1-1,TGCAGCGTGGCCTGGACAGGGGGCGGTGAAACTGAAGCTTTCTTT,CSVAWTGGGETEAFF
TRBV5-6,NA,NA,TRBJ2-5,TGTGCCAGCGGACCTCGGCAGGAATACGGTGAGCAGTACTTC,CASGPRQEYGEQYF
TRBV25-1,NA,NA,TRBJ1-2,TGTGCCAGCAGTGCGACAGGCAATAACTATGGCTACACCTTC,CASSATGNNYGYTF